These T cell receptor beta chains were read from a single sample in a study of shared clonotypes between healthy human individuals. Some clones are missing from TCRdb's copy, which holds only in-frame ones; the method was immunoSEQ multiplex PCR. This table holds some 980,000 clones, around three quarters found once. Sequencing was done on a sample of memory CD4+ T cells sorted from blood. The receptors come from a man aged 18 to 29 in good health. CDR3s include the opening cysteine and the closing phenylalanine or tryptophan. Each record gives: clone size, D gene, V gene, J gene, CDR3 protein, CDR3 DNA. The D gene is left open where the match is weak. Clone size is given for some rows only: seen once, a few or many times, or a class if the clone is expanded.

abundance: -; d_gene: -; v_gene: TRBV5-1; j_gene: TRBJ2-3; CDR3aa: CASSLEPLSDTQYF; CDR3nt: TGCGCCAGCAGCTTGGAACCCCTTTCAGATACGCAGTATTTT
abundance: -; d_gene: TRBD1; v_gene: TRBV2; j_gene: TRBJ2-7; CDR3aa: CASFDPGQRSYEQYF; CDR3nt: TGTGCCAGCTTTGATCCGGGACAGCGGTCCTACGAGCAGTACTTC
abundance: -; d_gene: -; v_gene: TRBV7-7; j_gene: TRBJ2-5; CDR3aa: CASSRDRGGETQYF; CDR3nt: TGTGCTAGCAGCCGAGACAGGGGAGGGGAGACCCAGTACTTC
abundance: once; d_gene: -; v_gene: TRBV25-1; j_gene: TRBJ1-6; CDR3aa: CASSERGGWSSYNSPLHF; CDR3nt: TGTGCCAGCAGTGAAAGGGGGGGATGGAGCTCCTATAATTCACCCCTCCACTTT
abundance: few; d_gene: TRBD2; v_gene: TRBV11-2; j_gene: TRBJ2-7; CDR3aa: CASSPGLEASEQYF; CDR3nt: TGTGCCAGCAGTCCGGGACTAGAGGCCTCCGAGCAGTACTTC
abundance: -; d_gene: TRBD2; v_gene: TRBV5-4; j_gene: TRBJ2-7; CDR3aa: CASSLGSSGGSHEQYF; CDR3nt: TGTGCCAGCAGCTTGGGGTCTAGCGGGGGGAGCCACGAGCAGTACTTC
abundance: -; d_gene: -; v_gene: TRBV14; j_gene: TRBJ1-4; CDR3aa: CASSQIQGGGEKLFF; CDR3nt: TGTGCCAGCAGCCAAATCCAAGGGGGTGGCGAAAAACTGTTTTTT
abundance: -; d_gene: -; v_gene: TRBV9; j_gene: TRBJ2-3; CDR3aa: CASSAQSGSTDTQYF; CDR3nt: TGTGCCAGCAGCGCCCAATCAGGGAGCACAGATACGCAGTATTTT
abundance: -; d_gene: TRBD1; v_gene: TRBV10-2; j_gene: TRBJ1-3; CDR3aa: CASRGQGGNTIYF; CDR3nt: TGCGCCAGCAGGGGACAGGGCGGAAACACCATATATTTT
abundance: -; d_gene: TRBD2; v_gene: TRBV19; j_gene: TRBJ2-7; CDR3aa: CASRTAGGPYEQYF; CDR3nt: TGTGCCAGCCGAACCGCGGGAGGGCCCTACGAGCAGTACTTC
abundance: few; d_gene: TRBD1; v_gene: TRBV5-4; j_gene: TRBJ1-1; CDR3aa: CASSSQGGGTEAFF; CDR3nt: TGTGCCAGCAGTTCACAGGGGGGAGGTACTGAAGCTTTCTTT
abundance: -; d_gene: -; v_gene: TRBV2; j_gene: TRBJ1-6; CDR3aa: CASSREGGPTNSPLHF; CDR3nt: TGTGCCAGCAGCAGAGAGGGGGGGCCCACTAATTCACCCCTCCACTTT
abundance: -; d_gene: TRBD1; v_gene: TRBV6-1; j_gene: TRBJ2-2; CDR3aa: CASKVTGMGTGELFF; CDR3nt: TGTGCCAGCAAAGTGACAGGGATGGGAACCGGGGAGCTGTTTTTT
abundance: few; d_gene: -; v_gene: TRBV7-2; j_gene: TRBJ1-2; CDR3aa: CASSLIPGRANYGYTF; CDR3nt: TGTGCCAGCAGCCTAATTCCCGGCCGAGCTAACTATGGCTACACCTTC
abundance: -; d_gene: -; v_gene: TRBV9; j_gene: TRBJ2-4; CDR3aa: CASSVGSLRGDYIQYF; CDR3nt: TGTGCCAGCAGCGTAGGATCCCTGAGAGGGGACTACATTCAGTACTTC
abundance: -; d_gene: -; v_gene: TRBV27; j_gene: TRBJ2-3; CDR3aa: CASSFTTHTQYF; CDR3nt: TGTGCCAGCAGTTTTACGACTCATACGCAGTATTTT
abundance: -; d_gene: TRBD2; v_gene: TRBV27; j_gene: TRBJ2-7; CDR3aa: CASRTSGSTREQYF; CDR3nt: TGTGCCAGCAGAACTAGCGGGAGTACACGCGAGCAGTACTTC
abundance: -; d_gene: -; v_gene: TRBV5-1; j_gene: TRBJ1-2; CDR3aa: CASSMEDVLGYTF; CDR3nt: TGCGCCAGCAGCATGGAGGACGTATTGGGCTACACCTTC
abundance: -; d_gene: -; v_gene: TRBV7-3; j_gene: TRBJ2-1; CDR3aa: CASSFTGNSASHEQFF; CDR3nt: TGTGCCAGCAGCTTCACGGGGAATAGCGCTAGCCATGAGCAGTTCTTC
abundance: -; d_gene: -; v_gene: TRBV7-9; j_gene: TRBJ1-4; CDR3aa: CASSSKGGGPNEKLFF; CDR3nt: TGTGCCAGCAGCTCGAAGGGCGGGGGTCCAAATGAAAAACTGTTTTTT
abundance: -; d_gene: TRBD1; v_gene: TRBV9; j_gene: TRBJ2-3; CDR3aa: CASSADRADTQYF; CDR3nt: TGTGCCAGCAGCGCCGACAGGGCAGATACGCAGTATTTT
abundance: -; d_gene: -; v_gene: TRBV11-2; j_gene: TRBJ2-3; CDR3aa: CASSLERGTGAPDTQYF; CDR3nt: TGTGCCAGCAGCTTAGAGCGAGGGACCGGAGCCCCGGATACGCAGTATTTT
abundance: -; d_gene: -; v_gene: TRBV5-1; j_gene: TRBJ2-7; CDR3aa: CASSLAGSGDTNQRSYEQYF; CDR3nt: TGCGCCAGCAGCTTGGCCGGTTCTGGGGACACCAACCAACGCTCCTACGAGCAGTACTTC
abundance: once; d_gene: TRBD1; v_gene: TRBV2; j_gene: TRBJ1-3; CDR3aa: CATASGQAINTIYF; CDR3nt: TGTGCCACCGCCTCGGGACAGGCGATCAACACCATATATTTT
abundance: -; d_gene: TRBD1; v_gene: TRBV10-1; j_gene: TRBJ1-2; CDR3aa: CASSPGTGSGYGYTF; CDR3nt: TGCGCCAGCAGTCCCGGGACAGGGTCAGGCTATGGCTACACCTTC
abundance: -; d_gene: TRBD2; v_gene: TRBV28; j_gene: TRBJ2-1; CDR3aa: CASSSRGGLLSSYNEQFF; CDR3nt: TGTGCCAGCAGTTCGCGGGGGGGCCTCTTAAGCTCCTACAATGAGCAGTTCTTC
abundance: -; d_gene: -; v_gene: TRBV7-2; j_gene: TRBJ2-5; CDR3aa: CASSRDGQETQYF; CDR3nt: TGTGCCAGCAGCAGGGACGGCCAAGAGACCCAGTACTTC
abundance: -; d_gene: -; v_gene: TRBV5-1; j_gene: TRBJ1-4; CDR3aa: CASSLASRSATNEKLFF; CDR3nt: TGCGCCAGCAGCTTGGCTTCCCGGTCAGCAACTAATGAAAAACTGTTTTTT
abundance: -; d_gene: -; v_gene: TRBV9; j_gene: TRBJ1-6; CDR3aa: CASSAQDSSPLHF; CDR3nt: TGTGCCAGCAGCGCGCAAGATAGTTCACCCCTCCACTTT
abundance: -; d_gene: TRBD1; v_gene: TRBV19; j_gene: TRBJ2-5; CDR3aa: CASSGDRSRETQYF; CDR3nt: TGTGCCAGTAGCGGGGACAGGTCGCGAGAGACCCAGTACTTC
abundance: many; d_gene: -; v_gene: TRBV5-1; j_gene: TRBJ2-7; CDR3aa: CASRQGAYEQYF; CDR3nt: TGCGCCAGCAGACAGGGCGCCTACGAGCAGTACTTC
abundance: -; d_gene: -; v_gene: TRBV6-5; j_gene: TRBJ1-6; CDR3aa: CASRVDRVYNSPLHF; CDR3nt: TGTGCCAGCAGGGTAGACAGAGTCTATAATTCACCCCTCCACTTT
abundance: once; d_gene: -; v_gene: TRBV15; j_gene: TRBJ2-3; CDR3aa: CATSRDASATDTQYF; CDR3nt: TGTGCCACCAGCAGAGACGCTAGCGCGACAGATACGCAGTATTTT
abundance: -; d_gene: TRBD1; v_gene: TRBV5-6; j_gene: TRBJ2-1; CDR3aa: CASTLGTGGYNEQFF; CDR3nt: TGTGCCAGCACCTTAGGGACAGGGGGTTACAATGAGCAGTTCTTC
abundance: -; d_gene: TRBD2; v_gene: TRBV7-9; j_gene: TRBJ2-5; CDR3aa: CASSLRLAGLETQYF; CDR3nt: TGTGCCAGCAGCTTGCGACTAGCGGGGTTGGAGACCCAGTACTTC
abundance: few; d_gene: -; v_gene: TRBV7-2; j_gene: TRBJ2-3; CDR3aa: CASSWGPSTDTQYF; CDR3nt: TGTGCCAGCAGCTGGGGTCCTAGCACAGATACGCAGTATTTT
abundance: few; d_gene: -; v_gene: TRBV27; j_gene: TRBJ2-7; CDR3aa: CASRSRSYEQYF; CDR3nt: TGTGCCAGCAGAAGCAGGTCCTACGAGCAGTACTTC
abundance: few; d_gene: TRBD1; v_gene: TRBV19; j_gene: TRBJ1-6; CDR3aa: CASSITGGNSPLHF; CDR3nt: TGTGCCAGTAGTATAACAGGGGGTAATTCACCCCTCCACTTT
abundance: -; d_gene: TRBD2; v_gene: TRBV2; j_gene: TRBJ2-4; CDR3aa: CASSNQAKLAGFYIQYF; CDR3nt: TGTGCCAGCAGTAACCAAGCCAAACTAGCGGGGTTTTACATTCAGTACTTC
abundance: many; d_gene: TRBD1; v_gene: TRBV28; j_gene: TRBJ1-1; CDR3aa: CASSLYAGGPREAFF; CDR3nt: TGTGCCAGCAGTTTATACGCAGGGGGGCCACGAGAAGCTTTCTTT
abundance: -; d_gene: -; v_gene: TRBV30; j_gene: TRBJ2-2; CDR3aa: CAWGPRTGELFF; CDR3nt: TGTGCCTGGGGACCTAGAACCGGGGAGCTGTTTTTT
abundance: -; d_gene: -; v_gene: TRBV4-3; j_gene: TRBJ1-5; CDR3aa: CASSQERGSGWQPQHF; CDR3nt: TGCGCCAGCAGCCAAGAGCGAGGGAGCGGGTGGCAGCCCCAGCATTTT
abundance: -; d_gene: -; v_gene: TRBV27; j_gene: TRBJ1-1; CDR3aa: CASSPGTAMNTEAFF; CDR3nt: TGTGCCAGCAGCCCCGGGACCGCTATGAACACTGAAGCTTTCTTT
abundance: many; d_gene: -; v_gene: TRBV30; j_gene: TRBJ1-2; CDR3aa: CAWSGHYGYTF; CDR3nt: TGTGCCTGGAGTGGACACTATGGCTACACCTTC
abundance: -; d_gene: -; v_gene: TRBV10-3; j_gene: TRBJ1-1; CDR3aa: CAITGGVNTEAFF; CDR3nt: TGTGCCATCACAGGAGGGGTAAACACTGAAGCTTTCTTT